A single sample is the source of the 8 T cell receptor beta chains below, sequenced in a study of T cells in Graves' hyperthyroidism and ophthalmopathy. Amplification of TCR beta CDR3 regions was performed using RNA transcripts as template. The HTBI primer set was used in a first-round RT-PCR of the TCR CDR3. TCRdb redid the calling of the multiplex PCR reads with MiXCR, one entry per CDR3 protein. The table lists hundreds of thousands of distinct CDR3 sequences, about 20% of them singletons. Input material: blood. Receptors were obtained from a man aged 35-49 years with Graves' ophthalmopathy.

The chain combines TRBV30 with TRBJ1-2, with 9 bases matching TRBD1. Trimming cost V 5 bases and J 9 bases; bases outside gene matches: 16. The germline CDR1 and CDR2 sequences are GTSNPN and SVGIG (reference sequence). This CDR3 has 15 residues. The CDR3 protein is CAWARGTGNERSYTF. CDR3 sequence (DNA): TGTGCCTGGGCCCGGGGGACAGGGAACGAGCGTAGCTACACCTTC. Drawing the rest from reference TRBV30 and TRBJ1-2, the complete variable domain is SQTIHQWPATLVQPVGSPLSLECTVEGTSNPNLYWYRQAAGRGLQLLFYSVGIGQISSEVPQNLSASRPQDRQFILSSKKLLLSDSGFYLCAWARGTGNERSYTFGSGTRLTVV.

In this sample, this clonotype turned up many times. The chain recombines TRBV3-1 with TRBJ1-4, with 9 bases identical to TRBD1. The CDR3 is 13 amino acids. The germline gives CDR1 LGHDT, CDR2 YNNKEL (reference sequence). Trimming at V came to 7 bases and at J to 8 bases, leaving 5 bases not matched to a gene. In DNA form, the CDR3 reads TGTGCCAGCACCGGACAGGGGAACGAAAAACTGTTTTTT. It is translated as CASTGQGNEKLFF.

The table lists this clonotype with a few counts. The chain joins TRBV28 to TRBJ2-2; unclear D gene. The CDR3 loop spans 13 amino acids. In germline, CDR1 is MDHEN, CDR2 SYDVKM. Deletions cut 11 bases from V and 1 base from J, with 11 bases between. This CDR3 is CAASGGNTGELFF. Written as DNA, the CDR3 is TGTGCCGCCTCTGGCGGGAACACCGGGGAGCTGTTTTTT. The whole variable domain, filled in from reference TRBV28 and TRBJ2-2, reads DVKVTQSSRYLVKRTGEKVFLECVQDMDHENMFWYRQDPGLGLRLIYFSYDVKMKEKGDIPEGYSVSREKKERFSLILESASTNQTSMYLCAASGGNTGELFFGEGSRLTVL.

CDR3 region: CASSDRDRGNYGYTF. CDR3 DNA: TGTGCCAGCAGCGACCGGGACAGGGGAAACTATGGCTACACCTTC. J is TRBJ1-2 and V is TRBV7-8; 10 nucleotides agree with TRBD1. V trimming: 5 bases; J trimming: 2 bases; junction bases outside the gene matches: 5. Germline-derived CDR1 and CDR2 are SGHVS and FQNEAQ. The CDR3 has 15 amino acids. The variable domain in full, completed from reference TRBV7-8 and TRBJ1-2, reads GAGVSQSPRYKVAKRGQDVALRCDPISGHVSLFWYQQALGQGPEFLTYFQNEAQLDKSGLPSDRFFAERPEGSVSTLKIQRTQQEDSAVYLCASSDRDRGNYGYTFGSGTRLTVV.

This clonotype was seen only a few times. V gene TRBV5-1 combines with J gene TRBJ1-4; no definite D call. This CDR3 is 14 amino acids long. CDR1 and CDR2 from the germline V gene are SGHRS and YFSETQ. Trimming pared 0 bases from V and 8 bases from J, leaving 11 bases between. The CDR3 region is CASSLGEVREKLFF. The CDR3 DNA reads as TGCGCCAGCAGCTTGGGGGAAGTGAGGGAAAAACTGTTTTTT.

This clonotype showed up just a few times. CDR3 amino acids: CASRGTQSTDTQYF. CDR3 nucleotide sequence: TGTGCCAGCAGGGGGACACAAAGCACAGATACGCAGTATTTT. This sequence joins TRBV6-1 and TRBJ2-3; D might be TRBD1 (6 bases). V was shortened by 6 bases and J by 0 bases, with 10 bases between the two germline ends. This CDR3 is built from 14 residues. Germline assignment: CDR1 MNHNS and CDR2 SASEGT.

This clonotype came up many times. This chain links TRBV12-3 or TRBV12-4 with TRBJ1-1; D unclear. The ends were cut back, 2 bases at V and 3 bases at J, with 10 bases in the middle. CDR3 length equals 14 residues. In nucleotides, the CDR3 is TGTGCCAGCAGTTTAAGAGTGCTCGACACTGAAGCTTTCTTT. It encodes CASSLRVLDTEAFF.

This clonotype was seen a handful of times. V and J are TRBV20-1 and TRBJ2-5; D is ambiguous. Germline V gene sequence: CDR1 DFQATT, CDR2 SNEGSKA (reference sequence). The V and J ends lost 4 bases and 4 bases respectively, with 7 bases between them. The CDR3 contains 11 residues. CDR3 in amino acids: CSATTGETQYF. CDR3 nucleotide sequence: TGCAGTGCTACCACTGGAGAGACCCAGTACTTC.